Below, 10 T cell receptor beta chains from the same sample are listed, as sequenced in a study of CD8 T cells in ankylosing spondylitis. TCRdb re-analysed the 5' RACE reads in MiXCR, keeping a single row per CDR3 protein. Here the sample spans 55,000 or so distinct CDR3 sequences, approximately 7.4% being singletons. Sequencing input: blood, either unsorted or a sorted T cell fraction (not recorded which). These receptor sequences come from a female donor with ankylosing spondylitis or in good health (not recorded which).

This clonotype showed up just a few times. This rearrangement joins TRBV7-9 to TRBJ1-3, with D unresolved. CDR1 SEHNR and CDR2 FQNEAQ come from the germline V gene (reference sequence). This CDR3 has 15 residues. Trimming stripped 1 base from V and 1 base from J, with 8 bases between. CDR3 amino acids: CASSLENESGNTIYF. The DNA for the CDR3 is TGTGCCAGCAGCTTAGAAAACGAGTCTGGAAACACCATATATTTT.

This clonotype appeared many times. The chain recombines TRBV5-1 with TRBJ1-1; TRBD1 is a possible D gene (6 bases). The length of the CDR3 is 15 residues. V lost 1 base to trimming and J lost 0 bases, with 10 bases between them. CDR1 is SGHRS and CDR2 is YFSETQ in the germline V gene. In DNA, the CDR3 is TGCGCCAGCAGCTTGTCGGACAGCTTGAACACTGAAGCTTTCTTT. It specifies CASSLSDSLNTEAFF.

This clonotype was seen repeatedly, ten times or more. V and J are TRBV6-2 or TRBV6-3 and TRBJ1-1, with TRBD1 as a possible D gene (6 bases). Trimming removed 6 bases from V and 4 bases from J, with 18 bases in between. CDR3 length: 15 amino acids. Germline V gene lookup returns CDR1 MNHEY and CDR2 SVGEGT. The CDR3 loop is CASRRSRGVVTEAFF. The CDR3 DNA reads TGTGCCAGCAGACGTAGCAGGGGAGTCGTCACTGAAGCTTTCTTT.

This clonotype was seen repeatedly, ten times or more. This chain connects TRBV10-3 to TRBJ2-7; possibly TRBD1 for D (5 bases). The CDR3 length is 14 residues. V gave up 4 bases and J gave up 0 bases, with 10 bases separating them. Germline V gene sequence: CDR1 ENHRY, CDR2 SYGVKD. The DNA of the CDR3 is TGTGCCATCAGTGGGACACCTAGCTCCTACGAGCAGTACGTC. It is translated as CAISGTPSSYEQYV.

This clonotype occurred many times. This chain uses TRBV7-9 with TRBJ1-1; perhaps TRBD1 as D (6 bases). V was cut by 5 bases and J by 0 bases, with 13 bases left in between. Germline values: CDR1 SEHNR, CDR2 FQNEAQ (reference sequence). The CDR3 loop spans 15 amino acids. CDR3 in amino acids: CASSMRTAMNTEAFF. The CDR3 DNA follows: TGTGCCAGCAGCATGAGGACAGCGATGAACACTGAAGCTTTCTTT. Variable domain in full (rest from reference TRBV7-9 and TRBJ1-1): DTGVSQNPRHKITKRGQNVTFRCDPISEHNRLYWYRQTLGQGPEFLTYFQNEAQLEKSRLLSDRFSAERPKGSFSTLEIQRTEQGDSAMYLCASSMRTAMNTEAFFGQGTRLTVV.

The V gene is TRBV6-2 or TRBV6-3, the J gene TRBJ2-5; D uncertain. Germline-derived CDR1 and CDR2 are MNHEY and SVGEGT. CDR3 size: 11 residues. V lost 5 bases, J lost 5 bases, and 6 bases lay in between. CDR3 bases: TGTGCCAGCAGTGTGGAGGAGACCCAGTACTTC. This gives the protein CASSVEETQYF.

In this sample, this clonotype turned up many times. The chain combines TRBV5-1 with TRBJ2-1; 10 nucleotides match TRBD2. CDR1 and CDR2 (germline): SGHRS, YFSETQ. CDR3 length: 15 amino acids. The V segment lost 4 bases and the J segment 4 bases; nucleotides outside the gene matches: 5. CDR3 sequence: CASSPLAGGYNEQFF. CDR3 in DNA: TGCGCCAGCAGCCCATTAGCGGGGGGATACAATGAGCAGTTCTTC.

This clonotype appeared many times. The chain carries TRBV20-1 and TRBJ1-4, with TRBD1 identical over 7 bases. V was pared by 3 bases and J by 4 bases, with 5 bases of the junction left unmatched. This CDR3 spans 14 amino acids. From germline, CDR1 is DFQATT and CDR2 SNEGSKA (reference sequence). The CDR3 here is CSARRTGNNEKLFF. The CDR3, as DNA: TGCAGTGCTAGGAGGACAGGCAATAATGAAAAACTGTTTTTT.

There are a few counts of this clonotype. V and J are TRBV7-2 and TRBJ2-1; D gene uncertain. This CDR3 spans 9 amino acids. V lost 5 bases and J lost 16, with 9 bases in between. CDR1 SGHTA and CDR2 FQGNSA come from the germline V gene. CDR3 amino acids: CASSPRLFF. CDR3 sequence (DNA): TGTGCCAGCAGCCCCCGTTTATTCTTC. The whole variable domain, filled in from reference TRBV7-2 and TRBJ2-1, reads GAGVSQSPSNKVTEKGKDVELRCDPISGHTALYWYRQSLGQGLEFLIYFQGNSAPDKSGLPSDRFSAERTGGSVSTLTIQRTQQEDSAVYLCASSPRLFFGPGTRLTVL.

In its sample, this clonotype was seen many times. The rearrangement joins TRBV5-1 to TRBJ2-5; D possibly corresponds to TRBD1 (6 bases). Trimming left V 1 base short and J 2 bases short, with 12 bases between. The CDR3 is made up of 15 amino acids. CDR1 and CDR2 from the germline V gene are SGHRS and YFSETQ. The CDR3 loop is CASSLLETGQETQYF. In DNA, the CDR3 is TGCGCCAGCAGCTTGCTGGAGACAGGTCAAGAGACCCAGTACTTC.